This TCR beta chain was recorded in a study of blood T cell repertoires in COVID-19. Across the study: Samples of COVID-19 (acute and convalescent) were obtained from the United States, Italy and Spain. T cells, B-cell-depleted T cells, or PBMCs provided the cDNA or gDNA that served as material.

Generated by immunoSEQ multiplex PCR, the TCRdb table keeps only in-frame clones and is missing some. The sample has under 200,000 clones, around nine tenths seen once. Patients from Seattle were sampled longitudinally, starting during active infection. V dropped 6 bases and J dropped 0; count of bases not matched to a gene: 1. The germline V gene has CDR1 SGHNT and CDR2 YYREEE (reference sequence). This CDR3 is 13 amino acids long. This clone came up once. This receptor was taken from a woman aged 80 or over with COVID-19, enrolled during active disease. Sequencing was carried out using peripheral blood. The rearrangement links TRBV5-4 to TRBJ2-3; 7 bases match TRBD2. In nucleotides, the CDR3 is TGTGCCAGCACTAGCGGTAGCACAGATACGCAGTATTTT. Amino acid sequence: CASTSGSTDTQYF. The variable domain in full, completed from reference TRBV5-4 and TRBJ2-3, reads ETGVTQSPTHLIKTRGQQVTLRCSSQSGHNTVSWYQQALGQGPQFIFQYYREEENGRGNFPPRFSGLQFPNYSSELNVNALELDDSALYLCASTSGSTDTQYFGPGTRLTVL.